This entry lists 24 T cell receptor beta chains sequenced from one sample in a study of shared clonotypes between healthy human individuals (dated by TCRdb to 2018 to 2020). Receptors were amplified or captured by the immunoSEQ multiplex PCR assay. Not all clones reach the TCRdb copy of this immuneACCESS table, which keeps in-frame sequences only. Checked studies attribute under half of the gap to unresolved V genes and leave the rest unexplained. This sample holds some 2.1 million clones; 95% were observed only once. Of the sample, more than 0.1% is held by the ten largest clones. Sequenced input: naive CD4+ T cells sorted from blood. In light of the paper, this sample's cell subset or site label describes: CD45RA+ positively selected. Source of these receptors: a man younger than 35 in good health.

The chain is built from TRBV6-1 and TRBJ2-3; the D gene is possibly TRBD1 (6 bases). The germline gives CDR1 MNHNS, CDR2 SASEGT. This CDR3 has 15 amino acids. With 4 bases removed from V and 0 bases from J, the gap between germline ends came to 11 bases. CDR3 region: CASSVRTVSTDTQYF. In DNA, the CDR3 is TGTGCCAGCAGTGTCAGGACAGTAAGCACAGATACGCAGTATTTT.

J is TRBJ2-7 and V is TRBV2, with D possibly matching TRBD2 (7 bases). The CDR3 extends over 12 amino acids. Germline V gene data show CDR1 as SNHLY and CDR2 as FYNNEI. V shed 6 bases and J shed 6 bases, with 12 bases lying between them. CDR3 protein: CASRGGLAEQYF. CDR3 bases: TGTGCCAGCAGGGGGGGGCTAGCCGAGCAGTACTTC.

The V gene is TRBV18, the J gene TRBJ2-7, with 7 bases matching TRBD1. After removal of 5 bases from V and 2 bases from J, the junction contained 3 bases not matched to a gene. CDR3 length equals 13 residues. Germline CDR1 and CDR2: KGHSH and LQKENI. This CDR3 is CASSEGQTYEQYF. CDR3 DNA: TGTGCCAGCTCAGAGGGACAGACCTACGAGCAGTACTTC. The full variable domain, rest sourced from reference TRBV18 and TRBJ2-7, is NAGVMQNPRHLVRRRGQEARLRCSPMKGHSHVYWYRQLPEEGLKFMVYLQKENIIDESGMPKERFSAEFPKEGPSILRIQQVVRGDSAAYFCASSEGQTYEQYFGPGTRLTVT.

The chain combines TRBV2 with TRBJ1-5; tentatively, D is TRBD1 (5 bases). In germline, CDR1 is SNHLY, CDR2 FYNNEI. The V end lost 5 bases, the J end lost 3 bases, and 11 bases lay between the germline ends. The CDR3 consists of 14 residues. Here the CDR3 DNA reads TGTGCCAGCAGTCAAGTGGACATCAATCAGCCCCAGCATTTT. It encodes CASSQVDINQPQHF.

This clone has just one count. In DNA, the CDR3 is TGCGCCAGCATGACCCAGACAGGGACTTTCAATGAGCAGTTCTTC. This encodes CASMTQTGTFNEQFF. The chain has TRBV5-1 and TRBJ2-1, with D perhaps TRBD1 (7 bases). This CDR3 comprises 15 residues. V lost 6 bases, J lost 6 bases, and 19 bases lay in between. In germline, CDR1 is SGHRS, CDR2 YFSETQ.

As for this clone: The same CDR3 is also encoded by other DNA sequences in this sample. The genes are TRBV20-1 and TRBJ1-5, with a possible D match to TRBD1 (6 bases). There are 11 residues in the CDR3. V lost 6 bases to trimming and J lost 5 bases, with 8 bases between them. Germline assignment: CDR1 DFQATT and CDR2 SNEGSKA (reference sequence). The CDR3, as DNA: TGCAGTGCATCAGGGGATCAGCCCCAGCATTTT. It is translated as CSASGDQPQHF.

The chain uses TRBV10-3 and TRBJ2-2; D gene unclear. CDR1 is ENHRY and CDR2 is SYGVKD in the germline V gene. Trimming pared 8 bases from V and 5 bases from J, leaving 6 bases between. The CDR3 covers 11 residues. The CDR3 here is CAIARTGELFF. The DNA for the CDR3 is TGTGCCATCGCGCGGACCGGGGAGCTGTTTTTT.

The J gene is TRBJ1-2, the V gene TRBV6-5, with 7 bases aligning to TRBD1. The CDR3 is 13 amino acids. V trimming: 6 bases; J trimming: 7 bases; junction bases outside the gene matches: 8. Germline CDR1 and CDR2: MNHEY and SVGAGI. The CDR3 is CASSAQGTRGYTF. CDR3 sequence (DNA): TGTGCCAGCAGCGCACAGGGGACGCGTGGCTACACCTTC.

This chain connects TRBV5-1 to TRBJ2-7; D remains unclear. V lost 0 bases to trimming and J lost 7 bases, with 14 bases between them. Germline values: CDR1 SGHRS, CDR2 YFSETQ. The CDR3 length is 14 residues. The DNA for the CDR3 is TGCGCCAGCAGCTTGGAAGGGCAAACAACTGAGCAGTACTTC. This gives the protein CASSLEGQTTEQYF.

Only a few counts were recorded for this clone. The chain combines TRBV10-1 with TRBJ2-7; the match to TRBD1 covers 7 bases. V lost 2 bases, J lost 2 bases, and 0 bases stayed unmatched. The germline V gene has CDR1 WNHNN and CDR2 SYGVQD (reference sequence). The CDR3 consists of 13 residues. In DNA form, the CDR3 reads TGCGCCAGCAGTGAGGGACAGGCCTACGAGCAGTACTTC. This sequence encodes CASSEGQAYEQYF.

This chain links TRBV29-1 with TRBJ2-1; perhaps TRBD2 as D (6 bases). V shed 5 bases and J shed 6 bases, with 26 bases lying between them. This CDR3 spans 17 amino acids. Germline V lookup: CDR1 SQVTM, CDR2 ANQGSEA. CDR3 DNA sequence: TGCAGCGTTTCTACTCTCCGGACTACTCTTGTTGGCAATGAGCAGTTCTTC. It codes for CSVSTLRTTLVGNEQFF.

About this clone: The sample has other DNA sequences that encode this CDR3 too. The CDR3: CASSRRTEAFF. In nucleotides, the CDR3 is TGTGCCAGCAGCCGAAGGACTGAAGCTTTCTTT. The rearrangement joins TRBV28 to TRBJ1-1; D not certain. The CDR3 spans 11 residues. Germline V gene sequence: CDR1 MDHEN, CDR2 SYDVKM. Between the trimmed V and J ends, which lost 6 bases and 5 bases, there was a span of 7 bases.

The V and J genes are TRBV11-2 and TRBJ1-3; D gene unclear. Germline V CDR1 and CDR2: SGHAT, FQNNGV. V lost 5 bases to trimming and J lost 15 bases, with 17 bases between them. The CDR3 is 12 residues long. The CDR3 coding sequence is TGTGCCAGCAGCCGCCTTTTAGGACGTACATATTTT. Protein: CASSRLLGRTYF.

This chain connects TRBV5-1 to TRBJ2-7; 9 bases align to TRBD1. Germline CDR1 reads SGHRS; CDR2 reads YFSETQ. Trimming removed 7 bases from V and 3 bases from J; junction bases left unmatched: 5. This CDR3 comprises 13 residues. The CDR3 protein is CASSGQGFYEQYF. CDR3 DNA sequence: TGCGCCAGCTCTGGACAGGGGTTCTACGAGCAGTACTTC.

Remarks on this clone: This CDR3 is also generated by other DNA sequences in the sample. The V and J genes are TRBV18 and TRBJ2-7, with D possibly TRBD1 on 5 matching bases. The length of the CDR3 is 14 residues. Germline V gene data show CDR1 as KGHSH and CDR2 as LQKENI. With 3 bases removed from V and 2 bases from J, the gap between germline ends came to 11 bases. The CDR3 DNA sequence: TGTGCCAGCTCACCGGGGCGTGGTGCCTACGAGCAGTACTTC. It yields the protein CASSPGRGAYEQYF.

The table lists this clone with a count of one. The chain links TRBV7-9 to TRBJ2-5; 7 nucleotides agree with TRBD1. J gave up 5 bases and V 10 bases, and 7 bases lay outside the gene matches. The CDR3 spans 12 residues. Germline CDR1 and CDR2: SEHNR and FQNEAQ (reference sequence). The CDR3 nucleotides are TGTGCCACCAGAACAGGGGAGGAGACCCAGTACTTC. Its protein is CATRTGEETQYF. The whole variable domain, filled in from reference TRBV7-9 and TRBJ2-5, reads DTGVSQNPRHKITKRGQNVTFRCDPISEHNRLYWYRQTLGQGPEFLTYFQNEAQLEKSRLLSDRFSAERPKGSFSTLEIQRTEQGDSAMYLCATRTGEETQYFGPGTRLLVL.

The J gene is TRBJ1-5, the V gene TRBV30; a possible D gene is TRBD1 (5 bases). Germline assignment: CDR1 GTSNPN and CDR2 SVGIG (reference sequence). This CDR3 has 13 amino acids. The V end lost 3 bases, the J end lost 8 bases, and 14 bases lay between the germline ends. The CDR3 region has the DNA TGTGCCTGGAGCCCGGGGGGTGTTAAGCCCCAGCATTTT. Encoded protein: CAWSPGGVKPQHF. Supplemented by reference TRBV30 and TRBJ1-5, the full variable domain reads SQTIHQWPATLVQPVGSPLSLECTVEGTSNPNLYWYRQAAGRGLQLLFYSVGIGQISSEVPQNLSASRPQDRQFILSSKKLLLSDSGFYLCAWSPGGVKPQHFGDGTRLSIL.

The CDR3 DNA follows: TGCGCCAGCAGCAGTGAGACAGGGGGTTACGAGCAGTACTTC. The encoded protein is CASSSETGGYEQYF. V usage is TRBV4-3 and J usage is TRBJ2-7; 9 bases are a match to TRBD1. Unmatched junction bases numbered 6, after V lost 5 bases and J lost 4 bases. Germline loops: CDR1 LGHNA, CDR2 YSLEER. The CDR3 sequence is 14 residues long.

J is TRBJ1-1 and V is TRBV10-3; 10 nucleotides match TRBD1. Germline CDR1 reads ENHRY; CDR2 reads SYGVKD. The J segment lost 3 bases and the V segment lost 4 bases, leaving 5 bases of the junction unmatched. The CDR3 has 15 residues. Here the CDR3 DNA reads TGTGCCATCAGTGTGACAGGGGGCTGGGACACTGAAGCTTTCTTT. The encoded protein is CAISVTGGWDTEAFF.

The chain carries TRBV28 and TRBJ1-2; D might be TRBD1 (6 bases). Looked up from germline, CDR1 is MDHEN and CDR2 is SYDVKM. This CDR3 comprises 14 residues. Trimming removed 6 bases from V and 4 bases from J, with 15 bases in between. The CDR3 sequence is CASSILSGVYGYTF. In DNA, the CDR3 is TGTGCCAGCAGCATCCTTTCAGGGGTCTATGGCTACACCTTC.

The CDR3 DNA reads TGTGCCAGCAGCGCCACGGACAGGCGTAACTACGAGCAGTACTTC. Its translation: CASSATDRRNYEQYF. V and J are TRBV9 and TRBJ2-7; 7 nucleotides agree with TRBD1. The CDR3 covers 15 residues. Germline CDR1 SGDLS, CDR2 YYNGEE. V lost 3 bases and J lost 3; bases outside the gene matches: 9.

This chain joins TRBV5-6 and TRBJ2-2; possibly TRBD1 for D (6 bases). Germline V CDR1 and CDR2: SGHDT, YYEEEE. With 3 bases removed from V and 4 bases from J, the gap between germline ends came to 16 bases. The CDR3 totals 16 residues. CDR3 region: CASSYGRRGGTGELFF. CDR3 coding DNA: TGTGCCAGCAGCTACGGACGTAGAGGGGGCACCGGGGAGCTGTTTTTT.

The chain is built from TRBV11-3 and TRBJ1-6; 9 nucleotides align to TRBD1. The CDR3 totals 14 residues. V was pared by 5 bases and J by 7 bases, with 3 bases of the junction left unmatched. Germline CDR1 SGHNT, CDR2 YENEEA. CDR3 sequence (DNA): TGTGCCAGCAGCCAGGACAGGGGAAATTCACCCCTCCACTTT. It is translated as CASSQDRGNSPLHF.

The V gene is TRBV2, the J gene TRBJ2-2, with TRBD1 as a possible D gene (6 bases). The CDR3 has 14 residues. Germline V gives CDR1 SNHLY, CDR2 FYNNEI. Trimming stripped 6 bases from V and 3 bases from J, with 11 bases between. This CDR3 reads CASSPGHHTGELFF. DNA of the CDR3: TGTGCCAGCAGCCCGGGACACCACACCGGGGAGCTGTTTTTT.